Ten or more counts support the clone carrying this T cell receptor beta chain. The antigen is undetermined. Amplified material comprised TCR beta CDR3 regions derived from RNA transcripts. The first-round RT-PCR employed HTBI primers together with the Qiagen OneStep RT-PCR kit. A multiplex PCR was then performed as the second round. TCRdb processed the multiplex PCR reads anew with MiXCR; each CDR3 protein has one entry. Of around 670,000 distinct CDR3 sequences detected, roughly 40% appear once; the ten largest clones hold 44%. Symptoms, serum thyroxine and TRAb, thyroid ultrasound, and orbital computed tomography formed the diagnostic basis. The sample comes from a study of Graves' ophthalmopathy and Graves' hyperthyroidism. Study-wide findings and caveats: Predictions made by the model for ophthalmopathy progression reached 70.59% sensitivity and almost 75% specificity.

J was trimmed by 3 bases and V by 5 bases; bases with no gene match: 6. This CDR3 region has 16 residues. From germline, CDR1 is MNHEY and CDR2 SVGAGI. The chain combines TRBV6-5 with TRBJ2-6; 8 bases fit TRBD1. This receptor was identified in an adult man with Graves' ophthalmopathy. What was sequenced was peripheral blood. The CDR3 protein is CASSEAGGLGANVLTF. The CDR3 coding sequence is TGTGCCAGCAGTGAGGCAGGGGGCCTTGGGGCCAACGTCCTGACTTTC.